This TCR beta chain is drawn from a study of T-cell memory formation after mild COVID-19. The CDR3 spans 12 residues. Germline V gene data show CDR1 as SNHLY and CDR2 as FYNNEI. V was trimmed by 6 bases and J by 5 bases, leaving 9 bases between them. TCRdb recomputed calls from the 5' RACE reads with MiXCR, one row per CDR3 protein. The sample yields around 300,000 distinct CDR3 sequences, roughly an eighth seen once. A few counts support this clonotype. Sequencing input: PBMCs or a T cell subset sorted from them (not recorded which). This receptor was obtained from a man aged 18 to 35 who had mild COVID-19 (a few samples of this study predate the infection). Cell type and time point are not known. J is TRBJ2-3 and V is TRBV2; no firm D call. CDR3 coding DNA: TGTGCCAGCAGGGAGACGAGAGATACGCAGTATTTT. The encoded protein is CASRETRDTQYF.